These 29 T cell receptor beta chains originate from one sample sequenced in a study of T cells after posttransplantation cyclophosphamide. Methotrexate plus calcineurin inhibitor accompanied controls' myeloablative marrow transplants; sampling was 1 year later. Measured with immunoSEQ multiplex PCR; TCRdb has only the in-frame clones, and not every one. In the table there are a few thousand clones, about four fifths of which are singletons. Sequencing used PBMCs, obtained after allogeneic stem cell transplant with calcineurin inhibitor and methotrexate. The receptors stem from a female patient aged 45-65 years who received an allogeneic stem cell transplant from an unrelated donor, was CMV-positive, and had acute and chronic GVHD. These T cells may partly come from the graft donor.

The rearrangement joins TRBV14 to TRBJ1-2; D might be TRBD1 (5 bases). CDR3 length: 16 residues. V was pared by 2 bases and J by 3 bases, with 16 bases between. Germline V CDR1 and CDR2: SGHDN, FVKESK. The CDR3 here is CASSQNADSPDYGYTF. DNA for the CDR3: TGTGCCAGCAGCCAAAACGCCGACAGCCCAGACTATGGCTACACCTTC.

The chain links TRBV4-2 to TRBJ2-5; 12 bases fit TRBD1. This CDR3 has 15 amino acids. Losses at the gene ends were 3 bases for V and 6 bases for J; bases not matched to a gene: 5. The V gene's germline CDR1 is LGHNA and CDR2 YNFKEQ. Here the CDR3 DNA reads TGTGCCAGCAGCCACCGGGACAGGGGGCAGAAGACCCAGTACTTC. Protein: CASSHRDRGQKTQYF.

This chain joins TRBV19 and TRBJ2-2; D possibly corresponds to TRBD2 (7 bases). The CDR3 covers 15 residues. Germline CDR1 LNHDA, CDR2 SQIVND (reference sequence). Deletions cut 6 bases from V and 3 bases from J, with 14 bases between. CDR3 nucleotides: TGTGCCAGTAGCGGGGGGCCTATGTACACCGGGGAGCTGTTTTTT. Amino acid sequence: CASSGGPMYTGELFF.

CDR3 amino acids: CASSLGLSGETQYF. DNA of the CDR3: TGTGCCAGCAGCCTGGGACTATCGGGGGAGACCCAGTACTTC. This chain connects TRBV7-2 to TRBJ2-5; 7 bases agree with TRBD2. This CDR3 region has 14 residues. Per germline, CDR1 SGHTA and CDR2 FQGNSA. V gave up 5 bases and J gave up 5 bases; unmatched junction bases: 8.

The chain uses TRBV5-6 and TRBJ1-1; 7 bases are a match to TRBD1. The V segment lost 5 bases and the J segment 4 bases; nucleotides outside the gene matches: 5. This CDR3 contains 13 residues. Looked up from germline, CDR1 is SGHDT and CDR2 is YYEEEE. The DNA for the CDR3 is TGTGCCAGCAGGTTACAGGGGTCCACTGAAGCTTTCTTT. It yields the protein CASRLQGSTEAFF.

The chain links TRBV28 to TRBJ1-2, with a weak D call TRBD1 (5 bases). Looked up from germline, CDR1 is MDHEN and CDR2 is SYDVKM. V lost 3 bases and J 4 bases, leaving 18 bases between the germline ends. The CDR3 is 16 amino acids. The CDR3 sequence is CASSFGGGEFAYGYTF. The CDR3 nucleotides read TGTGCCAGCAGTTTTGGGGGAGGGGAGTTTGCCTATGGCTACACCTTC.

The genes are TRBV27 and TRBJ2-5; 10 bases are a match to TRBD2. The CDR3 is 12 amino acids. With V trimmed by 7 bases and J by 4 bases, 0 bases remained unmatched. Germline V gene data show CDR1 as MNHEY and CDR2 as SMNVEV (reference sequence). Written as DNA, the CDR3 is TGTGCCAGCACTAGCGGGGGAGAGACCCAGTACTTC. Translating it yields CASTSGGETQYF.

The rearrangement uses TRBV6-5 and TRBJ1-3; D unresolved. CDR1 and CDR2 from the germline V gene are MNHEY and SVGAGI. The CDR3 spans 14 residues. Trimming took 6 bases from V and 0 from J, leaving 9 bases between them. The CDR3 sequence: CASRRGLSGNTIYF. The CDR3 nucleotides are TGTGCCAGCAGGAGAGGCCTCTCTGGAAACACCATATATTTT.

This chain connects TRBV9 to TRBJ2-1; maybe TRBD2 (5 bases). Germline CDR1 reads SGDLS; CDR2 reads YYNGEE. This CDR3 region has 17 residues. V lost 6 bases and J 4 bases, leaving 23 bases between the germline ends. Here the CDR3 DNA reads TGTGCCAGCAAAATCGAGGGAGAGCTGATTTGGTACAATGAGCAGTTCTTC. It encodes CASKIEGELIWYNEQFF.

The CDR3 DNA follows: TGTGCCAGCAGCTTAGGGTCGTGGGCCGCGCCCTTTTCCTACGAGCAGTACTTC. It translates to CASSLGSWAAPFSYEQYF. The rearrangement joins TRBV7-8 to TRBJ2-7; no definite D call. CDR1 and CDR2 from the germline V gene are SGHVS and FQNEAQ. CDR3 length: 18 residues. V was trimmed by 1 base and J by 1 base, leaving 20 bases between them.

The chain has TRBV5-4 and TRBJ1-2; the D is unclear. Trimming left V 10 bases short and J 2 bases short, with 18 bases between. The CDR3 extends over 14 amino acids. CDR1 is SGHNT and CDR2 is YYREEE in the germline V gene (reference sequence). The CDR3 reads CASSWAGLNYGYTF. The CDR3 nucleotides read TGTGCCTCGAGTTGGGCAGGTCTGAACTATGGCTACACCTTC.

CDR3 DNA: TGTGCCACCAGCAGGAATTCCGGGACAGGGAGCCAAAAACTGTTTTTT. It encodes CATSRNSGTGSQKLFF. The chain links TRBV15 to TRBJ1-4; 9 nucleotides match TRBD1. CDR1 LNHNV and CDR2 YYDKDF come from the germline V gene (reference sequence). CDR3 size: 16 residues. The V gene end was trimmed by 3 bases and the J gene end by 9 bases; junction bases not matched to a gene: 11.

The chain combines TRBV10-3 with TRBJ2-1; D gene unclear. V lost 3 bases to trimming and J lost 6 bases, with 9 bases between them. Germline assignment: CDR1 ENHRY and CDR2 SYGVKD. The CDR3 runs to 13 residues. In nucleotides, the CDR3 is TGTGCCATCAGTGACGGCGGTCCCAATGAGCAGTTCTTC. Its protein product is CAISDGGPNEQFF.

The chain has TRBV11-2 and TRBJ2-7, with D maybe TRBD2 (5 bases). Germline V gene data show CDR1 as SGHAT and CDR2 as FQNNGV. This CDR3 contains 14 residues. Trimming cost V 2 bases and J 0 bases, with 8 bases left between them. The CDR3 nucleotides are TGTGCCAGCAGCTTAACCGGGAACTCCTACGAGCAGTACTTC. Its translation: CASSLTGNSYEQYF.

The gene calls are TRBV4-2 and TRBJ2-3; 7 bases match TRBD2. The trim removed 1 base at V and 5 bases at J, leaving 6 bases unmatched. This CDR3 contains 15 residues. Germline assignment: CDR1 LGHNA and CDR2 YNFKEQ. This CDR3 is CASSQGLADGDTQYF. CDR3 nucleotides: TGTGCCAGCAGCCAAGGACTAGCCGACGGAGATACGCAGTATTTT.

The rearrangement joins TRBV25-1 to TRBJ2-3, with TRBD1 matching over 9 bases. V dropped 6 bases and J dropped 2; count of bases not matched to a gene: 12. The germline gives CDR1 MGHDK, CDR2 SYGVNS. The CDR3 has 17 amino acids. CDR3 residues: CASRGFGGTGLTDTQYF. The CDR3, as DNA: TGTGCCAGCAGAGGATTCGGCGGGACAGGGCTCACAGATACGCAGTATTTT.

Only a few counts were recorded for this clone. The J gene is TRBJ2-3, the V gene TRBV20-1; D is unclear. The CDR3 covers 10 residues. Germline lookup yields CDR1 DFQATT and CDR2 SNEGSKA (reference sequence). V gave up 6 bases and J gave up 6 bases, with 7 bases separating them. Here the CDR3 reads CSAALDTQYF. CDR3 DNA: TGCAGTGCAGCCCTGGATACGCAGTATTTT.

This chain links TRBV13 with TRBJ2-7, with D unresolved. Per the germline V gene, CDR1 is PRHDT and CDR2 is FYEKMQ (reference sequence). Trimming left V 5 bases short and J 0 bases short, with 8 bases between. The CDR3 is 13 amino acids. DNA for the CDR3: TGTGCCAGCAGCCCCCGCGGCTCCTACGAGCAGTACTTC. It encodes CASSPRGSYEQYF.

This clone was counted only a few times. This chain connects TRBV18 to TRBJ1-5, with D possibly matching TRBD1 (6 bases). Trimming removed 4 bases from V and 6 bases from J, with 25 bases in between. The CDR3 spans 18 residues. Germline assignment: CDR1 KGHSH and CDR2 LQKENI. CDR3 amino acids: CASSLKARGTFGTQPQHF. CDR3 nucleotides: TGTGCCAGCTCACTAAAAGCTAGGGGGACGTTTGGTACTCAGCCCCAGCATTTT.

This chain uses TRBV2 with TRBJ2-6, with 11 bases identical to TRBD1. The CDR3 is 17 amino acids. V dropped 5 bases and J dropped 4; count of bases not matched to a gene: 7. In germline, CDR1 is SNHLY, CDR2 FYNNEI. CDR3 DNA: TGTGCCAGCAGTCGAGGACAGGGGGCGGCGGGGGCCAACGTCCTGACTTTC. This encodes CASSRGQGAAGANVLTF.

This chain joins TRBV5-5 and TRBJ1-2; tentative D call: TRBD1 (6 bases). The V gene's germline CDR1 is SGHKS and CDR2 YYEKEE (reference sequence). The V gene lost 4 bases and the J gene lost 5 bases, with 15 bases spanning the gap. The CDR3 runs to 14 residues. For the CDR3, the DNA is TGTGCCAGCAGCCCAGGGGCCCTAAGATATGGCTACACCTTC. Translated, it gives CASSPGALRYGYTF. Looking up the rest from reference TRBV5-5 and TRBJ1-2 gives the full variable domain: DAGVTQSPTHLIKTRGQQVTLRCSPISGHKSVSWYQQVLGQGPQFIFQYYEKEERGRGNFPDRFSARQFPNYSSELNVNALLLGDSALYLCASSPGALRYGYTFGSGTRLTVV.

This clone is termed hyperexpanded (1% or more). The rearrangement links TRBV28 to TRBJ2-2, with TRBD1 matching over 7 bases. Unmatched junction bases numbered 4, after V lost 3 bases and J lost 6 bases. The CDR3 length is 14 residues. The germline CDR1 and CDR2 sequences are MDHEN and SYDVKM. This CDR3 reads CASSFIQGAGELFF. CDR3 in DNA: TGTGCCAGCAGTTTTATCCAGGGGGCCGGGGAGCTGTTTTTT.

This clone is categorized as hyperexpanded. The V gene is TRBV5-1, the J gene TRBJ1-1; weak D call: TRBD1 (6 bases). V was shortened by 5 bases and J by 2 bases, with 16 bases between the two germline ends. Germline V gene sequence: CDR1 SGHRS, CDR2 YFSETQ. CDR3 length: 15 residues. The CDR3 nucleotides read TGCGCCAGCAGGTACAGGGTCGTGGATAACACTGAAGCTTTCTTT. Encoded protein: CASRYRVVDNTEAFF.

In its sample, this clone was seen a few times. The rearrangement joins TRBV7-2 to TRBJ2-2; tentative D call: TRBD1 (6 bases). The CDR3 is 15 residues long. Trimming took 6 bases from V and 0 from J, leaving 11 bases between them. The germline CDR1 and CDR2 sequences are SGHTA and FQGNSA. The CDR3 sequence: CASSPGTTNTGELFF. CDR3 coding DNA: TGTGCCAGCAGTCCCGGGACAACGAACACCGGGGAGCTGTTTTTT.

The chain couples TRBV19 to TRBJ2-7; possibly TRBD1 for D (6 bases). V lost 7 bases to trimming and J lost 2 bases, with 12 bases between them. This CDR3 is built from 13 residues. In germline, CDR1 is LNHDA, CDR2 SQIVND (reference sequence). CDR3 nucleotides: TGTGCCAGTACCCCTGGACAGACCTACGAGCAGTACTTC. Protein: CASTPGQTYEQYF.

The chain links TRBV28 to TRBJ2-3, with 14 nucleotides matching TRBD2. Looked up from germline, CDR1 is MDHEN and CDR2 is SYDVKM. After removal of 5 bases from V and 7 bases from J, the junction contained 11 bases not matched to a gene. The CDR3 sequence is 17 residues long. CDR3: CASSPRLAGGRRNTQYF. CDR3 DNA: TGTGCCAGCAGTCCCCGACTAGCGGGAGGGAGGAGGAATACGCAGTATTTT. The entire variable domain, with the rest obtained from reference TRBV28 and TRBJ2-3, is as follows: DVKVTQSSRYLVKRTGEKVFLECVQDMDHENMFWYRQDPGLGLRLIYFSYDVKMKEKGDIPEGYSVSREKKERFSLILESASTNQTSMYLCASSPRLAGGRRNTQYFGPGTRLTVL.

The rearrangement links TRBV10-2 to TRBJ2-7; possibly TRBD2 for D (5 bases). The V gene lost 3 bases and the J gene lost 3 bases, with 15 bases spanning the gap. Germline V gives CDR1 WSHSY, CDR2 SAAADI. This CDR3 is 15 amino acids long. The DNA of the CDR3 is TGCGCCAGCAGTGACTACGGGGAGAGGGTCTACGAGCAGTACTTC. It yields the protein CASSDYGERVYEQYF.

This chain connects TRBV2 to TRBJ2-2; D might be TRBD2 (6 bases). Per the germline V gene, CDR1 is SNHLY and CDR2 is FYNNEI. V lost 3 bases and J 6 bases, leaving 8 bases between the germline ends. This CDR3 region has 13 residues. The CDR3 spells CASSDTGAGELFF. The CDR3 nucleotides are TGTGCCAGCAGTGACACGGGGGCCGGGGAGCTGTTTTTT.

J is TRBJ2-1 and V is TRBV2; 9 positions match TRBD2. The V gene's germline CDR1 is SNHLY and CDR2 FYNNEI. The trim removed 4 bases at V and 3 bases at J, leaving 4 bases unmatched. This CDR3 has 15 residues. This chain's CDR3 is CASSGQREDYNEQFF. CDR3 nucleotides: TGTGCCAGCAGTGGCCAGCGGGAGGACTACAATGAGCAGTTCTTC.